This is a list of T cell receptor beta chains from one sample in a study of T cells after yellow fever vaccination. MiXCR was run by TCRdb on the 5' RACE reads, yielding one entry per CDR3 protein. The sample contains a few hundred thousand distinct CDR3 sequences, roughly 8.7% of which appear only once. The input for sequencing was CD4+ T cells sorted from PBMCs, taken 5 days after the yellow fever booster vaccination. The origin of the receptors is a man aged 18 to 35 who received the YFV17D yellow fever vaccine. Each CDR3 is given with its conserved first and last residue. The order of the fields is J gene, clone size, D gene, V gene, CDR3 DNA, CDR3 protein. A D gene is named only where the DNA matches it firmly. A clone size is listed for some rows: how often the clone was seen (once, few, many), or a class if it is expanded.

J gene: TRBJ1-1
clone size: many
D gene: NA
V gene: TRBV7-8
CDR3 DNA: TGTGCCAGCAGCTTAGATCGAAGACGTGAAGCTTTCTTT
CDR3 protein: CASSLDRRREAFF

J gene: TRBJ2-5
clone size: NA
D gene: NA
V gene: TRBV5-1
CDR3 DNA: TGCGCCAGCAGCTTGGCAGGGATTTCGACCCAGTACTTC
CDR3 protein: CASSLAGISTQYF

J gene: TRBJ2-1
clone size: many
D gene: TRBD2
V gene: TRBV20-1
CDR3 DNA: TGCAGTGCTATCGGACTAGCGGGGGGTTCCACCTACAATGAGCAGTTCTTC
CDR3 protein: CSAIGLAGGSTYNEQFF

J gene: TRBJ1-4
clone size: NA
D gene: NA
V gene: TRBV20-1
CDR3 DNA: TGCAGTGCCCCGCTGGGGGGGGGTGCGAGGGAAAAACTGTTTTTT
CDR3 protein: CSAPLGGGAREKLFF

J gene: TRBJ2-4
clone size: few
D gene: TRBD2
V gene: TRBV7-6
CDR3 DNA: TGTGCCAGCAGCGGGAGCGGGGGCTTCGGCAAAAACATTCAGTACTTC
CDR3 protein: CASSGSGGFGKNIQYF

J gene: TRBJ1-5
clone size: few
D gene: TRBD1
V gene: TRBV27
CDR3 DNA: TGTGCCAGCAGTTTATCGGGGGACAGGGCGCAGCCCCAGCATTTT
CDR3 protein: CASSLSGDRAQPQHF

J gene: TRBJ2-1
clone size: few
D gene: TRBD2
V gene: TRBV7-7
CDR3 DNA: TGTGCCAGCAGCTTAGGCGGGGGGGCGCGGTACAATGAGCAGTTCTTC
CDR3 protein: CASSLGGGARYNEQFF

J gene: TRBJ1-2
clone size: few
D gene: NA
V gene: TRBV7-9
CDR3 DNA: TGTGCCAGCAGGTGGGGGATCGGTGGTGGCTACACCTTC
CDR3 protein: CASRWGIGGGYTF

J gene: TRBJ1-5
clone size: NA
D gene: NA
V gene: TRBV12-3/TRBV12-4
CDR3 DNA: TGTGCCAGCAGTCCCAAGGTTCACAGCAATCAGCCCCAGCATTTT
CDR3 protein: CASSPKVHSNQPQHF

J gene: TRBJ2-7
clone size: NA
D gene: NA
V gene: TRBV15
CDR3 DNA: TGTGCCACCAGCAGAGATGTCGGCAGGAGATACGAGCAGTACTTC
CDR3 protein: CATSRDVGRRYEQYF

J gene: TRBJ2-7
clone size: few
D gene: NA
V gene: TRBV7-2
CDR3 DNA: TGTGCCAGCAGCTTAGTCAATTACGAGCAGTACTTC
CDR3 protein: CASSLVNYEQYF

J gene: TRBJ2-3
clone size: NA
D gene: TRBD2
V gene: TRBV5-1
CDR3 DNA: TGCGCCAGCAGCACTAGCGGGGGCCTCACAGATACGCAGTATTTT
CDR3 protein: CASSTSGGLTDTQYF

J gene: TRBJ1-1
clone size: few
D gene: NA
V gene: TRBV6-2/TRBV6-3
CDR3 DNA: TGTGCCAGCAGTGAGCTGGGACGGGTAAACACTGAAGCTTTCTTT
CDR3 protein: CASSELGRVNTEAFF

J gene: TRBJ2-1
clone size: few
D gene: TRBD2
V gene: TRBV29-1
CDR3 DNA: TGCAGCGTGAGGCCCCAGGGAGGGTTCAATGAGCAGTTCTTC
CDR3 protein: CSVRPQGGFNEQFF

J gene: TRBJ2-3
clone size: many
D gene: NA
V gene: TRBV4-1
CDR3 DNA: TGCGCCAGCAGCCAAGTAACAGGCCCATACACAGATACGCAGTATTTT
CDR3 protein: CASSQVTGPYTDTQYF

J gene: TRBJ2-1
clone size: NA
D gene: NA
V gene: TRBV11-2
CDR3 DNA: TGTGCCAGCAGCGCTTCCAGGGTAGGTTATGAGCAGTTCTTC
CDR3 protein: CASSASRVGYEQFF

J gene: TRBJ1-6
clone size: few
D gene: NA
V gene: TRBV12-3/TRBV12-4
CDR3 DNA: TGTGCCAGCAGCCCTCGGGCCCCCGGAGGACCCCTCCACTTT
CDR3 protein: CASSPRAPGGPLHF

J gene: TRBJ2-2
clone size: NA
D gene: NA
V gene: TRBV20-1
CDR3 DNA: TGCAGTGCTTCTCAACTCCCGAACACCGGGGAGCTGTTTTTT
CDR3 protein: CSASQLPNTGELFF

J gene: TRBJ2-1
clone size: NA
D gene: NA
V gene: TRBV15
CDR3 DNA: TGTGCCACCAGTGCCGGGACTCCACGTTACAATGAGCAGTTCTTC
CDR3 protein: CATSAGTPRYNEQFF

J gene: TRBJ1-5
clone size: few
D gene: TRBD1
V gene: TRBV12-3/TRBV12-4
CDR3 DNA: TGTGCCAGCAGACGCGGGACAGGGGAGGATCAGCCCCAGCATTTT
CDR3 protein: CASRRGTGEDQPQHF

J gene: TRBJ2-1
clone size: NA
D gene: TRBD1
V gene: TRBV29-1
CDR3 DNA: TGCAGCGTAATCGGACAGGCTATTGAGCAGTTCTTC
CDR3 protein: CSVIGQAIEQFF

J gene: TRBJ1-2
clone size: many
D gene: NA
V gene: TRBV29-1
CDR3 DNA: TGCAGCGTTGAAGATTCGGGGTACGGCTACACCTTC
CDR3 protein: CSVEDSGYGYTF

J gene: TRBJ1-2
clone size: few
D gene: NA
V gene: TRBV27
CDR3 DNA: TGTGCCAGCAGTTCATCGCCTGCTAGTCACAGGGCCCAGTTCTATGGCTACACCTTC
CDR3 protein: CASSSSPASHRAQFYGYTF

J gene: TRBJ1-1
clone size: few
D gene: NA
V gene: TRBV12-3/TRBV12-4
CDR3 DNA: TGTGCCAGCACCTGGAGTACGAACACTGAAGCTTTCTTT
CDR3 protein: CASTWSTNTEAFF

J gene: TRBJ1-2
clone size: few
D gene: NA
V gene: TRBV7-9
CDR3 DNA: TGTGCCAGCAGCCCAGCGTTGTCCTATGGCTACACCTTC
CDR3 protein: CASSPALSYGYTF

J gene: TRBJ2-2
clone size: few
D gene: TRBD1
V gene: TRBV20-1
CDR3 DNA: TGCAGTGCTAGAAGGACAGGGCCGGCCGGGGAGCTGTTTTTT
CDR3 protein: CSARRTGPAGELFF

J gene: TRBJ1-2
clone size: many
D gene: NA
V gene: TRBV5-1
CDR3 DNA: TGCGCCAGCAGCGAGGGACTGAACTATGGCTACACCTTC
CDR3 protein: CASSEGLNYGYTF